This T cell receptor (beta chain) was documented in a study of cytomegalovirus exposure and HLA in healthy donors. Points from the study as a whole: TCR beta V- and J-gene trimming was later associated with a missense DCLRE1C variant. In presence/absence analyses, roughly uniform sequencing depth across donors was assumed. When a later analysis was performed, an Asian-associated ancestry cluster reportedly had fewer N-insertions than the roughly 640-donor mean.

CDR3 length: 17 residues. Germline loops: CDR1 MNHEY, CDR2 SMNVEV (reference sequence). V gave up 4 bases and J gave up 2 bases; unmatched junction bases: 7. Comment on this clone: The antigen is undetermined.

PCR involved 60 Vbeta and 13 Jbeta primers. This table comes from immunoSEQ multiplex PCR, and its TCRdb copy is limited to in-frame clones, with some not included. The data show approximately 150,000 clones, roughly three fifths seen once. The chain recombines TRBV27 with TRBJ2-3; 12 nucleotides align to TRBD2. The source of this sequence is a woman aged 55-70 years in good health and CMV-seronegative. The specimen was PBMCs. CDR3 bases: TGTGCCAGCAGTTGGACGGCTAGCGGGGGGGCCACAGATACGCAGTATTTT. Translated, it gives CASSWTASGGATDTQYF.